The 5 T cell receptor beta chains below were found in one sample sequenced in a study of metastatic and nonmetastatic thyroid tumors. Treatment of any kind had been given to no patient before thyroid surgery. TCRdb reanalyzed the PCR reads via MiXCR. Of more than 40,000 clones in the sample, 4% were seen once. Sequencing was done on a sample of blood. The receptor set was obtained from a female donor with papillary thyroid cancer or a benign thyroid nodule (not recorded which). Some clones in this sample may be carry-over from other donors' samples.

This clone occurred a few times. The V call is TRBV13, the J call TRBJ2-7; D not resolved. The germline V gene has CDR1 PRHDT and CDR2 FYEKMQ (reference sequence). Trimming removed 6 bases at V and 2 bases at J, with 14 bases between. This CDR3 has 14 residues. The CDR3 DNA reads TGTGCCAGCAGAGGTCCCGGTAGTACCTACGAGCAGTACTTC. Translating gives CASRGPGSTYEQYF.

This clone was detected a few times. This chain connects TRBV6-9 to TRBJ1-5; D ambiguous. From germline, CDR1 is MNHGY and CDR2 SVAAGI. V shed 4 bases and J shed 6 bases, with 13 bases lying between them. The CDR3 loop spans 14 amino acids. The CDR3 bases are TGTGCCAGCAGTTCGTACAGCAATGGTCAGCCCCAGCATTTT. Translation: CASSSYSNGQPQHF.

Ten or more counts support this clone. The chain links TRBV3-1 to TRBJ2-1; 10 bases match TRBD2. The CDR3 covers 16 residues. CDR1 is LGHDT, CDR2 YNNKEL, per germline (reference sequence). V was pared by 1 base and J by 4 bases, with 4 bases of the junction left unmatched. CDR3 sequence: CASSQVASGGYNEQFF. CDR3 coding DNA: TGTGCCAGCAGCCAAGTGGCTAGCGGGGGTTACAATGAGCAGTTCTTC.

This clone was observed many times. DNA of the CDR3: TGTGCCAGCAGTTTCCGACAAGAGCGGAGCTCCTACGAGCAGTACTTC. Translating gives CASSFRQERSSYEQYF. The chain links TRBV2 to TRBJ2-7, with D perhaps matching TRBD2 (5 bases). Germline V gene sequence: CDR1 SNHLY, CDR2 FYNNEI. Trimming stripped 5 bases from V and 0 bases from J, with 17 bases between. The CDR3 consists of 16 residues.

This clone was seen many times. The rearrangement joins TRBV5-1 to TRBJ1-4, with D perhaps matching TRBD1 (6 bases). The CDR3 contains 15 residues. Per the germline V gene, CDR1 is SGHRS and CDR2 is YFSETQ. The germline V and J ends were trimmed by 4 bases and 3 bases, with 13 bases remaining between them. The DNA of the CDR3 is TGCGCCAGCAGCGACTCCGGGGGGCCTAATGAAAAACTGTTTTTT. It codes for CASSDSGGPNEKLFF.